Detailed here is one T cell receptor (beta chain). The CDR3 runs to 15 residues. Germline trimming cut 4 bases from V and 6 bases from J; bases unmatched to any gene: 8. The germline CDR1 and CDR2 sequences are SGHAT and FQNNGV. This sample stems from a study of molecular identifiers for immune sequencing clone quantification. Naive CD8 sequencing libraries were generated from approximately 20,000 to 1,000,000 sorted cells, with 10%, 30% or 50% RNA as input. TCRdb called the PCR reads again in MiXCR, with one record for every CDR3 protein. The table shows approximately 680,000 distinct CDR3 sequences, with about 25% occurring only once.

This TCR came from a human donor in good health. Some libraries in this study had Jurkat cell RNA spiked in. Sequenced input: naive CD8+ T cells from blood, with Jurkat cell RNA spiked in. Subset: FACS-sorted CD8+CD4-CCR7+CD45RA+ naive T cells. This sequence joins TRBV11-2 and TRBJ2-3, with 9 bases that match TRBD2. The CDR3 DNA reads TGTGCCAGCAGCTACCCCCTAGCGGGATCGGATACGCAGTATTTT. Protein product: CASSYPLAGSDTQYF.